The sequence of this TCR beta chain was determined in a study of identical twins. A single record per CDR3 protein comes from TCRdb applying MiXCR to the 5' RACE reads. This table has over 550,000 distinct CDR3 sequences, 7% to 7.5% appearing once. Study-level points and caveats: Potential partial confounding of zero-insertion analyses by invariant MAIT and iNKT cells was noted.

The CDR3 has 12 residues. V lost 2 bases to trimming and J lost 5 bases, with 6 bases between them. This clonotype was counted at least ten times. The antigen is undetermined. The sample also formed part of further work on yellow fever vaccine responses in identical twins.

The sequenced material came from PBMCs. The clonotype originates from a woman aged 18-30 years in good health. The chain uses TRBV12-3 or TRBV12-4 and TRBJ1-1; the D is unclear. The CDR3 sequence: CASSLRSTEAFF. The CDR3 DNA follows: TGTGCCAGCAGTTTACGCAGTACTGAAGCTTTCTTT.